Given below is one T cell receptor (beta chain) in context. The target antigen is unknown. This sample was taken from a study of blood T cells in healthy people across ages. Study-wide findings and caveats: The unknown donor CMV status may have confounded expanded clonotype changes.

Samples had at least 7 million PBMCs isolated from them. The second PCR ran about 6 to 12 cycles with a sample-barcoded 5' primer and J-beta primers. TCRdb analysed the 5' RACE reads with MiXCR anew, one entry per CDR3 protein. The table has about 1.1 million distinct CDR3 sequences, about two fifths seen once. The V and J ends lost 4 bases and 2 bases, in that order; junction bases with no gene match: 7. The V gene's germline CDR1 is MNHNY and CDR2 SVGAGI (reference sequence). The CDR3 runs to 15 residues. Sample: blood. The source of this sequence is a man between 18 and 29 years old in good health. This chain links TRBV6-6 with TRBJ2-7; 8 bases are shared with TRBD1. CDR3 sequence reads: CASSWTGSEAYEQYF. Written as DNA, the CDR3 is TGTGCCAGCAGTTGGACAGGGTCCGAGGCCTACGAGCAGTACTTC.